The next 3 T cell receptor beta chains were all read from a single sample in a study of blood T cell repertoires in COVID-19. Assay: immunoSEQ multiplex PCR; the TCRdb copy retains only in-frame clones and omits some. The table shows 200,000 to 250,000 clones, with roughly four fifths occurring only once. The source material was PBMCs or T cells enriched from blood (not recorded which). The receptors shown here come from a man aged 40-49 years who had recovered from COVID-19.

The V gene is TRBV9, the J gene TRBJ1-5; 12 nucleotides agree with TRBD1. J lost 0 bases, V lost 4 bases, and 5 bases had no gene match. CDR3 length equals 17 residues. Germline values: CDR1 SGDLS, CDR2 YYNGEE. The CDR3 reads CASSPGQGAYSNQPQHF. DNA of the CDR3: TGTGCCAGCAGCCCGGGACAGGGGGCTTATAGCAATCAGCCCCAGCATTTT.

Turning to this clone: The identical CDR3 is also encoded by other nucleotide sequences in the sample. The rearrangement links TRBV29-1 to TRBJ1-1; 10 bases fit TRBD1. V lost 4 bases and J lost 1; bases outside the gene matches: 0. Germline assignment: CDR1 SQVTM and CDR2 ANQGSEA. The CDR3 covers 13 residues. This CDR3 reads CSVGQGANTEAFF. The DNA for the CDR3 is TGCAGCGTTGGACAGGGGGCGAACACTGAAGCTTTCTTT.

In this sample, this clone turned up once. The rearrangement uses TRBV6-4 and TRBJ1-2; the D gene is possibly TRBD1 (5 bases). The CDR3 is 14 amino acids. V was trimmed by 2 bases and J by 4 bases, leaving 11 bases between them. Germline lookup yields CDR1 MRHNA and CDR2 SNTAGT. The DNA for the CDR3 is TGTGCCAGCAGTGACAGGCCGGGGGGCTATGGCTACACCTTC. This gives the protein CASSDRPGGYGYTF.